The present T cell receptor (beta chain) was sequenced within a study of naive and memory T cell subsets. Four subsets defined by CD45RA and CD27 were sorted after CD3, CD4, CD8 and live/dead staining. General study points: Findings for naive and memory subsets could not be checked against ground truth.

An equimolar mix of two oligonucleotides served as the beta constant-region primer for TRBC1 and TRBC2. Ligation attached a single-stranded oligonucleotide with a 12-nucleotide UMI and the SP2 primer to the cDNA 3' end. TCRdb reprocessed the UMI-ligation and nested PCR reads with MiXCR, giving one entry per CDR3 protein. In the table there are about 5,400 distinct CDR3 sequences, 6% to 8.5% of which are singletons. Germline CDR1 reads MNHEY; CDR2 reads SVGEGT. Trimming removed 2 bases from V and 2 bases from J, with 12 bases in between. This CDR3 contains 15 residues. This clonotype was seen a handful of times. Its cognate antigen is unknown.

The chain joins TRBV6-2 or TRBV6-3 to TRBJ2-5; TRBD1 is a possible D gene (5 bases). This clonotype was sampled from a human donor in good health. The sequenced sample consisted of effector memory CD8+ T cells from blood. The subset denotes: effector memory, CD45RA- CD27-. This CDR3 is CASSYPREGQETQYF. As DNA, the CDR3 is TGTGCCAGCAGTTACCCCAGGGAAGGTCAAGAGACCCAGTACTTC.